This TCR beta chain was recorded in a study of blood T cell repertoires in COVID-19. Original data processing: Reference gene primer amplification in the assay estimated nucleated cell counts. Measured with immunoSEQ multiplex PCR; TCRdb has only the in-frame clones, and not every one. That table furnishes V, J and clone size, whereas the DNA furnished D and trimming. The sample lists approximately 250,000 clones, around nine tenths occurring once. Germline assignment: CDR1 SNHLY and CDR2 FYNNEI. With 0 bases removed from V and 2 bases from J, the gap between germline ends came to 16 bases. The CDR3 is 17 amino acids.

Sequencing input: PBMCs or T cells enriched from blood (not recorded which). This rearrangement joins TRBV2 to TRBJ1-2; D possibly corresponds to TRBD1 (5 bases). This TCR derives from a woman aged 60-75 years in a cohort exposed to, infected with or recovered from COVID-19 (not recorded which). The CDR3 spells CASSEALRVRANYGYTF. The CDR3 DNA reads as TGTGCCAGCAGTGAAGCGCTTCGGGTCAGGGCAAACTATGGCTACACCTTC.